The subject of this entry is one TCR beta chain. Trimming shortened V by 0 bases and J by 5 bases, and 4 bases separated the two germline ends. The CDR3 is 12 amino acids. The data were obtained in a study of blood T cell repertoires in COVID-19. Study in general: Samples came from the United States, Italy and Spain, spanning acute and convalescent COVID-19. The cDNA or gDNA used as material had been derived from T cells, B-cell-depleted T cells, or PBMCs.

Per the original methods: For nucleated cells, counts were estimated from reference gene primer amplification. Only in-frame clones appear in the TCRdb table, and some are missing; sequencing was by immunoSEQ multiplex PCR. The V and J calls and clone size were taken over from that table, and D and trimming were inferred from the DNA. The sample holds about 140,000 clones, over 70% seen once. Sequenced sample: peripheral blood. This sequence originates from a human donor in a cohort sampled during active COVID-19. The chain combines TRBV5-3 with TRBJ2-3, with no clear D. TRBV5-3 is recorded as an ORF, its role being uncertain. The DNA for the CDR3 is TGTGCCAGAAGCTTGGTTCAAGATACGCAGTATTTT. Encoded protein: CARSLVQDTQYF.